Listed below are T cell receptor beta chains from one sample, sequenced in a study of immune cell composition in non-small cell lung cancer. Repertoires were generated with immunoSEQ multiplex PCR, while TCRdb's copy carries only in-frame clones and drops some. The profile covers 2,500 to 3,000 clones, with 82% appearing a single time and 38% taken by the ten largest. Sequencing was done on a sample of lung tumor tissue. Receptor source: a human donor with non-small cell lung cancer. Each CDR3 is given with its conserved first and last residue. Fields, in order: D gene, clone size, J gene, V gene, CDR3 protein, CDR3 DNA. The D gene is left open where the match is weak. The size field is filled for only some rows; it gives once, few, many or a size class.

D: TRBD1
size: .
J: TRBJ2-7
V: TRBV29-1
CDR3: CSALGSGTGGVEQYF
DNA: TGCAGCGCCCTTGGCTCCGGGACAGGGGGCGTCGAGCAGTACTTC

D: TRBD1
size: .
J: TRBJ2-1
V: TRBV5-5
CDR3: CASSGTTGGKQFF
DNA: TGTGCCAGCAGCGGAACCACAGGGGGCAAGCAGTTCTTC

D: .
size: .
J: TRBJ1-2
V: TRBV15
CDR3: CATSTGKNYGYTF
DNA: TGTGCCACCAGCACCGGGAAGAACTATGGCTACACCTTC

D: .
size: few
J: TRBJ2-1
V: TRBV2
CDR3: CASRARYIRYNEQFF
DNA: TGTGCCAGCAGGGCTAGGTACATTCGTTACAATGAGCAGTTCTTC

D: TRBD1
size: .
J: TRBJ1-1
V: TRBV11-2
CDR3: CASSTGQGMITEAFF
DNA: TGTGCCAGCAGCACGGGACAGGGAATGATCACTGAAGCTTTCTTT

D: TRBD2
size: .
J: TRBJ2-7
V: TRBV27
CDR3: CASSLRSSGYEQYF
DNA: TGTGCCAGCAGTTTAAGGTCTAGCGGCTACGAGCAGTACTTC

D: TRBD1
size: .
J: TRBJ2-7
V: TRBV2
CDR3: CASRGQGREQYF
DNA: TGTGCCAGCAGGGGACAGGGGCGCGAGCAGTACTTC